This TCR beta chain was captured by sequencing in a study of response to subunit inactivated influenza vaccine. Study results and limitations: Authors suggested seasonal influenza vaccinations each recruit few new T cells.

This clonotype has only one observation. As yet, its antigen is unknown. A read error may be the cause here, since a much bigger clone is one base away. MiXCR, applied by TCRdb to the RT-PCR reads, yields one record per CDR3 protein. Among 500,000 to 700,000 distinct CDR3 sequences, roughly 25% were seen once, and the ten largest hold 2.8%. V was pared by 4 bases and J by 7 bases, with 13 bases between. The CDR3 runs to 13 residues. This sample was also put to use in a study of T cells expressing NK-cell markers. That paper states: Template switching by 5'RACE with UMIs generated the TCR beta cDNA.

Here the sequenced sample was CD4+ T cells sorted from PBMCs, taken roughly 12 days after vaccination. The sequence was obtained from a man in his fifties who received an inactivated influenza vaccine. The rearrangement links TRBV12-3 or TRBV12-4 to TRBJ1-1; tentative D call: TRBD1 (6 bases). CDR3 bases: TGTGCCAGCAGTTCAACAGGGTTCGGTGAAGCTTTCTTT. Its protein is CASSSTGFGEAFF.